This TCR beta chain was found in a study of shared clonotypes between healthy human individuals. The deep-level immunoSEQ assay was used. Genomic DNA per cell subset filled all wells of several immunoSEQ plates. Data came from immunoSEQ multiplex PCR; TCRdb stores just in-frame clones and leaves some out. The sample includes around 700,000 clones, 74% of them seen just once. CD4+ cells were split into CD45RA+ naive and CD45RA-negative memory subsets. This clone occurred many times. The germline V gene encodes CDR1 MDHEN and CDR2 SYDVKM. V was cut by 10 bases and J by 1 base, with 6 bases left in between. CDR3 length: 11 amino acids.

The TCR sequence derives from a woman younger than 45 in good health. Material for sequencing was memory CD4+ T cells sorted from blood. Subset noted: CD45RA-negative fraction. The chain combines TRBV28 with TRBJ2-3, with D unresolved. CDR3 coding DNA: TGTGCCACAGGCCGCACAGATACGCAGTATTTT. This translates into CATGRTDTQYF. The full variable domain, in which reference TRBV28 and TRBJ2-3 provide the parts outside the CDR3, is DVKVTQSSRYLVKRTGEKVFLECVQDMDHENMFWYRQDPGLGLRLIYFSYDVKMKEKGDIPEGYSVSREKKERFSLILESASTNQTSMYLCATGRTDTQYFGPGTRLTVL.